This T cell receptor (beta chain) stems from a study of cytomegalovirus exposure and HLA in healthy donors. Whole-study findings and limits: Specificity of a few CMV-associated chains for CMV antigens was verified in vitro. Per a later analysis, about 18,000 TCR beta sequences showed association with HLA alleles at 0.05 false discovery rate.

The PCR ran on 60 Vbeta and 13 Jbeta primers. The protocol was immunoSEQ multiplex PCR, while the TCRdb copy is restricted to in-frame clones and leaves out a portion. Counted here are about 160,000 clones, roughly two thirds occurring once; the ten biggest clones make up 3.5% to 5.5%. A word on this clone: Its matching antigen is unknown.

The CDR3 contains 13 residues. Germline V gene lookup returns CDR1 MNHEY and CDR2 SVGAGI. The trim removed 5 bases at V and 6 bases at J, leaving 4 bases unmatched. This chain uses TRBV6-5 with TRBJ1-2, with 9 bases lining up with TRBD1. What was sequenced was PBMCs. This sequence originates from a woman between 18 and 29 years old in good health and CMV-seropositive. CDR3 DNA: TGTGCCAGCAGTGGGAGACAGGGGGATGGCTACACCTTC. Translating it yields CASSGRQGDGYTF.